This is a list of T cell receptor beta chains from one sample in a study of blood T cell repertoires in COVID-19. Libraries were prepared by immunoSEQ multiplex PCR; TCRdb keeps only in-frame clonotypes and omits some of them. The sample has tens of thousands of clones; approximately 90% are singletons. What was sequenced was peripheral blood. The receptors were gathered from a human donor in a cohort sampled during active COVID-19. The CDR3 runs from the conserved cysteine through the conserved F or W. The order of the fields is J gene, CDR3 length, D gene, V gene, clone size, CDR3 DNA, CDR3 protein. The D gene is left open where the match is weak. Size tells how often a clone was seen (once, few, many) or the class of an expanded clone, and some rows leave it out.

j_gene: TRBJ2-5; len: 16; d_gene: TRBD2; v_gene: TRBV5-1; abundance: once; CDR3nt: TGCGCCAGCTGCCCGGGACTAGCGGGGGTGGGAGAGACCCAGTACTTC; CDR3aa: CASCPGLAGVGETQYF
j_gene: TRBJ2-3; len: 12; d_gene: -; v_gene: TRBV7-9; abundance: -; CDR3nt: TGTGCCAGCAGCTTAGGGCCAGATACGCAGTATTTT; CDR3aa: CASSLGPDTQYF
j_gene: TRBJ1-1; len: 13; d_gene: -; v_gene: TRBV6-6; abundance: -; CDR3nt: TGTGCCAGCACCCAACAGGGCTATACTGAAGCTTTCTTT; CDR3aa: CASTQQGYTEAFF
j_gene: TRBJ2-1; len: 15; d_gene: -; v_gene: TRBV21-1; abundance: -; CDR3nt: TGTGCCAGCAGCAAACCCACACAGGGTTACAATGAGCAGTTCTTC; CDR3aa: CASSKPTQGYNEQFF
j_gene: TRBJ2-1; len: 17; d_gene: TRBD2; v_gene: TRBV5-1; abundance: -; CDR3nt: TGCGCCAGCAGCTCCACCAGCGGGGGGGCCCCCTACAATGAGCAGTTCTTC; CDR3aa: CASSSTSGGAPYNEQFF
j_gene: TRBJ1-1; len: 14; d_gene: TRBD1; v_gene: TRBV5-6; abundance: -; CDR3nt: TGTGCCAGCAGCTGGGGGACAGGGTCAGGGAAGGCTTTCTTT; CDR3aa: CASSWGTGSGKAFF
j_gene: TRBJ1-2; len: 13; d_gene: TRBD1; v_gene: TRBV19; abundance: -; CDR3nt: TGTGCCAGCGGACCGGGACAGAGCTATGGCTACACCTTC; CDR3aa: CASGPGQSYGYTF
j_gene: TRBJ2-7; len: 16; d_gene: -; v_gene: TRBV12-1; abundance: -; CDR3nt: TGTGCCAGCAGCTTAACACCCGGGACTGGACCCTACGAGCAGTACTTC; CDR3aa: CASSLTPGTGPYEQYF
j_gene: TRBJ2-3; len: 16; d_gene: TRBD2; v_gene: TRBV7-6; abundance: -; CDR3nt: TGTGCCAGCAGCTTAACCAGCGGGAGCATGAGAGATACGCAGTATTTT; CDR3aa: CASSLTSGSMRDTQYF
j_gene: TRBJ2-7; len: 15; d_gene: TRBD2; v_gene: TRBV15; abundance: few; CDR3nt: TGTGCCACCAGCAGAGTGCTAGCGGGAGTCTACGAGCAGTACTTC; CDR3aa: CATSRVLAGVYEQYF
j_gene: TRBJ1-1; len: 14; d_gene: TRBD1; v_gene: TRBV6-5; abundance: -; CDR3nt: TGTGCCAGCACCCTGGGACAGGGGAACACTGAAGCTTTCTTT; CDR3aa: CASTLGQGNTEAFF
j_gene: TRBJ1-2; len: 11; d_gene: -; v_gene: TRBV20-1; abundance: -; CDR3nt: TGCAGAGGGGAGGGCGACTATGGCTACACCTTC; CDR3aa: CRGEGDYGYTF
j_gene: TRBJ2-2; len: 20; d_gene: -; v_gene: TRBV21-1; abundance: -; CDR3nt: TGTGCCAGCAGCTCAAAGGGTGACAGCGCTAACTTCGCGAACACCGGGGAGCTGTTTTTT; CDR3aa: CASSSKGDSANFANTGELFF
j_gene: TRBJ1-1; len: 14; d_gene: -; v_gene: TRBV30; abundance: few; CDR3nt: TGTGCCTGGAGGGCGGGCCTCACGAACACTGAAGCTTTCTTT; CDR3aa: CAWRAGLTNTEAFF
j_gene: TRBJ2-5; len: 16; d_gene: TRBD2; v_gene: TRBV5-4; abundance: once; CDR3nt: TGTGCCAGCAGCTTGGGGACTAGCGGGGGGGGAAAGACCCAGTACTTC; CDR3aa: CASSLGTSGGGKTQYF
j_gene: TRBJ2-4; len: 12; d_gene: -; v_gene: TRBV30; abundance: -; CDR3nt: TGTGCCTGCCAGGGGGGCAAAAACATTCAGTACTTC; CDR3aa: CACQGGKNIQYF
j_gene: TRBJ2-7; len: 14; d_gene: -; v_gene: TRBV5-1; abundance: -; CDR3nt: TGCGCCAGCAGCTTTCCGGGATCTTCCTACGAGCAGTACTTC; CDR3aa: CASSFPGSSYEQYF
j_gene: TRBJ2-3; len: 13; d_gene: -; v_gene: TRBV10-1; abundance: -; CDR3nt: TGCGCCAGCAGTCTGAGCGGCACAGATACGCAGTATTTT; CDR3aa: CASSLSGTDTQYF
j_gene: TRBJ1-5; len: 14; d_gene: TRBD1; v_gene: TRBV9; abundance: -; CDR3nt: TGTGCCAGCAGCGTGGGACAGTTTAATCAGCCCCAGCATTTT; CDR3aa: CASSVGQFNQPQHF
j_gene: TRBJ2-7; len: 15; d_gene: TRBD2; v_gene: TRBV7-2; abundance: -; CDR3nt: TGTGCCAGCAGCCCGAGGGCCGGGGGGTCCTACGAGCAGTACTTC; CDR3aa: CASSPRAGGSYEQYF
j_gene: TRBJ2-3; len: 15; d_gene: -; v_gene: TRBV7-2; abundance: -; CDR3nt: TGTGCCAGCAGCTTATCGGGGGTCGGGACAGATACGCAGTATTTT; CDR3aa: CASSLSGVGTDTQYF
j_gene: TRBJ2-5; len: 18; d_gene: TRBD2; v_gene: TRBV27; abundance: -; CDR3nt: TGTGCCAGCAGTTTCTCCGCCAGGCGGGGGGCCGATCTAGAGACCCAGTACTTC; CDR3aa: CASSFSARRGADLETQYF
j_gene: TRBJ2-5; len: 18; d_gene: TRBD2; v_gene: TRBV2; abundance: -; CDR3nt: TGTGCCAGCAATATGGGACTAGCGGGGGGTACTAAACAAGAGACCCAGTACTTC; CDR3aa: CASNMGLAGGTKQETQYF
j_gene: TRBJ2-7; len: 15; d_gene: TRBD2; v_gene: TRBV4-2; abundance: few; CDR3nt: TGTGCCAGCAGCCAAGGGCTAGCGGGGGGGCGCGAGCAGTACTTC; CDR3aa: CASSQGLAGGREQYF
j_gene: TRBJ1-5; len: 12; d_gene: -; v_gene: TRBV5-6; abundance: once; CDR3nt: TGTGCCAGCAGCCCTCAGGGACAGCCCCAGCATTTT; CDR3aa: CASSPQGQPQHF
j_gene: TRBJ1-3; len: 14; d_gene: -; v_gene: TRBV29-1; abundance: -; CDR3nt: TGCAGCGTTGAATCGCGGGTATCCGGAAACACCATATATTTT; CDR3aa: CSVESRVSGNTIYF
j_gene: TRBJ2-5; len: 16; d_gene: -; v_gene: TRBV7-6; abundance: -; CDR3nt: TGTGCCAGCAGCCGAGACGCGGGACCGTACCAAGAGACCCAGTACTTC; CDR3aa: CASSRDAGPYQETQYF
j_gene: TRBJ2-1; len: 14; d_gene: TRBD1; v_gene: TRBV2; abundance: -; CDR3nt: TGTGCCAGCAGTGAACGACGGGACAGCAATGAGCAGTTCTTC; CDR3aa: CASSERRDSNEQFF
j_gene: TRBJ1-1; len: 13; d_gene: -; v_gene: TRBV2; abundance: few; CDR3nt: TGTGCCAGCAGTGAAATAGGGGACACTGAAGCTTTCTTT; CDR3aa: CASSEIGDTEAFF
j_gene: TRBJ2-1; len: 14; d_gene: TRBD1; v_gene: TRBV2; abundance: -; CDR3nt: TGTGCCAGCGGACAGGGGAACCTGTACAATGAGCAGTTCTTC; CDR3aa: CASGQGNLYNEQFF
j_gene: TRBJ1-5; len: 15; d_gene: -; v_gene: TRBV19; abundance: -; CDR3nt: TGTGCCAGTAGCGGACGGGAACATAGCAATCAGCCCCAGCATTTT; CDR3aa: CASSGREHSNQPQHF
j_gene: TRBJ2-7; len: 15; d_gene: TRBD1; v_gene: TRBV7-9; abundance: -; CDR3nt: TGTGCCAGCAGCTCAGGGGACAGGGCAACCTACGAGCAGCACTTC; CDR3aa: CASSSGDRATYEQHF
j_gene: TRBJ2-2; len: 18; d_gene: TRBD2; v_gene: TRBV4-2; abundance: -; CDR3nt: TGTGCCAGCAGCCAAGATCGGGATAGCGGGAGGGCCGGCGGGGAGCTGTTTTTT; CDR3aa: CASSQDRDSGRAGGELFF
j_gene: TRBJ1-2; len: 17; d_gene: -; v_gene: TRBV21-1; abundance: -; CDR3nt: TGTGCCAGCAGCAAAGACGCGCAGGTCGGCGAGAACTATGGCTACACCTTC; CDR3aa: CASSKDAQVGENYGYTF
j_gene: TRBJ2-1; len: 16; d_gene: TRBD1; v_gene: TRBV9; abundance: -; CDR3nt: TGTGCCAGCAGCCCTTCGGACAGGGGAGTAAACAATGAGCAGTTCTTC; CDR3aa: CASSPSDRGVNNEQFF
j_gene: TRBJ1-3; len: 16; d_gene: -; v_gene: TRBV7-6; abundance: -; CDR3nt: TGTGCCAGCAGCTTAGCCCCGGGGGTGTCTGGAAACACCATATATTTT; CDR3aa: CASSLAPGVSGNTIYF
j_gene: TRBJ1-2; len: 13; d_gene: TRBD1; v_gene: TRBV12-3/TRBV12-4; abundance: -; CDR3nt: TGTGCCAGCAGTTTACAGGGGGCAGGAGGCTACACCTTC; CDR3aa: CASSLQGAGGYTF
j_gene: TRBJ2-7; len: 15; d_gene: -; v_gene: TRBV21-1; abundance: -; CDR3nt: TGTGCCAGCAGCAAAGACAGGGGGGACTCCTACGAGCAGTACTTC; CDR3aa: CASSKDRGDSYEQYF
j_gene: TRBJ2-7; len: 15; d_gene: TRBD2; v_gene: TRBV19; abundance: -; CDR3nt: TGTGCCAGTAGCAGTGTAGGGCGGGAGGGAGACGAGCAGTACTTC; CDR3aa: CASSSVGREGDEQYF
j_gene: TRBJ2-5; len: 16; d_gene: TRBD2; v_gene: TRBV5-6; abundance: -; CDR3nt: TGTGCCAGCAGCTTGAGGAGTAGCGGGGGGGCGGAGACCCAGTACTTC; CDR3aa: CASSLRSSGGAETQYF
j_gene: TRBJ2-1; len: 13; d_gene: -; v_gene: TRBV10-1; abundance: -; CDR3nt: TGCGCCAGCAGTGGGTACAACGCCAATGAGCAGTTCTTC; CDR3aa: CASSGYNANEQFF
j_gene: TRBJ2-7; len: 14; d_gene: -; v_gene: TRBV27; abundance: -; CDR3nt: TGTGCCAGCATCAAACCGGGTCCAAGCTACGAGCAGTACTTC; CDR3aa: CASIKPGPSYEQYF
j_gene: TRBJ1-1; len: 14; d_gene: -; v_gene: TRBV10-3; abundance: -; CDR3nt: TGTGCCATCAGTGAGTCGAGGATGAACACTGAAGCTTTCTTT; CDR3aa: CAISESRMNTEAFF
j_gene: TRBJ1-2; len: 14; d_gene: -; v_gene: TRBV4-1; abundance: -; CDR3nt: TGCGCCAGCAGCCAAGTTGATCGGGTCGATGGCTACACCTTC; CDR3aa: CASSQVDRVDGYTF
j_gene: TRBJ2-2; len: 12; d_gene: -; v_gene: TRBV7-8; abundance: -; CDR3nt: TGTGCCAGCAGCCCGGGGACCGGGGAGCTGTTTTTT; CDR3aa: CASSPGTGELFF